These 14 T cell receptor beta chains were sequenced from one sample in a study of Graves' ophthalmopathy and Graves' hyperthyroidism. Transcripts of RNA were the source for amplifying TCR beta CDR3 regions. The workflow started with a first-round RT-PCR run with HTBI primers and then moved on to a second-round multiplex PCR. TCRdb reanalysed the multiplex PCR reads using MiXCR and keeps one entry per CDR3 protein. The profile shows hundreds of thousands of distinct CDR3 sequences, roughly 21% of them singletons. The sample taken for sequencing was peripheral blood. The receptors derive from a woman aged 18-30 years with stable Graves' hyperthyroidism.

This chain uses TRBV6-5 with TRBJ2-7, with 10 bases lining up with TRBD1. The length of the CDR3 is 15 residues. V was clipped by 4 bases and J by 6 bases; unmatched bases: 9. Per germline, CDR1 MNHEY and CDR2 SVGAGI. CDR3 sequence (DNA): TGTGCCAGCAGTTTGGGGACAGGGGTGTCGAGCGAGCAGTACTTC. This codes for CASSLGTGVSSEQYF.

This clonotype was counted at least ten times. The V and J genes are TRBV28 and TRBJ2-4; D is possibly TRBD1 or TRBD2 (5 bases each). The CDR3 totals 11 residues. Germline assignment: CDR1 MDHEN and CDR2 SYDVKM. V was pared by 0 bases and J by 14 bases, with 8 bases between. The CDR3 DNA sequence: TGTGCCAGCAGTTTATGGGGACGGGAGTACTTC. Encoded protein: CASSLWGREYF.

This clonotype was counted ten times or more. V is TRBV6-1 and J is TRBJ2-7; D tentatively fits TRBD1 or TRBD2 (5 bases each). The CDR3 has 13 amino acids. Germline V gene data show CDR1 as MNHNS and CDR2 as SASEGT. V was trimmed by 7 bases and J by 3 bases, leaving 13 bases between them. This CDR3 is CASKPLDSYEQYF. In DNA form, the CDR3 reads TGTGCCAGCAAACCACTAGACAGCTACGAGCAGTACTTC.

With respect to this clonotype: This could be a read error, since a much larger clone is one nucleotide away. The rearrangement joins TRBV18 to TRBJ2-7; D gene uncertain. Germline V CDR1 and CDR2: KGHSH, LQKENI. This CDR3 region has 13 residues. CDR3 coding DNA: TGTGCCAACTCACCACCGACAAGGTCCGAGCAGTACTTC. Translating gives CANSPPTRSEQYF. The full variable domain, completed using reference TRBV18 and TRBJ2-7, is NAGVMQNPRHLVRRRGQEARLRCSPMKGHSHVYWYRQLPEEGLKFMVYLQKENIIDESGMPKERFSAEFPKEGPSILRIQQVVRGDSAAYFCANSPPTRSEQYFGPGTRLTVT.

The chain recombines TRBV12-3 or TRBV12-4 with TRBJ1-2; 8 bases are a match to TRBD1. V gave up 2 bases and J gave up 3 bases; unmatched junction bases: 8. This CDR3 has 16 residues. DNA for the CDR3: TGTGCCAGCAGTTTAACCCCGAAACAGGGGGACTATGGCTACACCTTC. Encoded protein: CASSLTPKQGDYGYTF.

Worth noting for this clonotype: It may be a read error: a sequence one base away is much more abundant. The chain has TRBV28 and TRBJ2-5; TRBD2 aligns across 7 bases. From germline, CDR1 is MDHEN and CDR2 SYDVKM. CDR3 size: 15 residues. CDR3 amino acids: CARSFGLAAGRTQYF. In DNA, the CDR3 is TGTGCCCGCAGTTTTGGGCTAGCGGCGGGGCGGACCCAGTACTTC.

The table lists this clonotype with many counts. V usage is TRBV7-8 and J usage is TRBJ2-4; D is unresolved. V was shortened by 2 bases and J by 8 bases, with 7 bases between the two germline ends. Looked up from germline, CDR1 is SGHVS and CDR2 is FQNEAQ. The CDR3 contains 12 residues. The CDR3 sequence is CASSLNVDIQYF. DNA for the CDR3: TGTGCCAGCAGCTTAAACGTGGACATTCAGTACTTC. Filled out from reference TRBV7-8 and TRBJ2-4, the complete variable domain reads GAGVSQSPRYKVAKRGQDVALRCDPISGHVSLFWYQQALGQGPEFLTYFQNEAQLDKSGLPSDRFFAERPEGSVSTLKIQRTQQEDSAVYLCASSLNVDIQYFGAGTRLSVL.

This clonotype was observed many times. The chain uses TRBV20-1 and TRBJ2-2, with 8 positions matching TRBD2. The CDR3 has 15 residues. Losses at the gene ends were 5 bases for V and 0 bases for J; bases not matched to a gene: 5. CDR1 is DFQATT, CDR2 SNEGSKA, per germline (reference sequence). The CDR3 DNA follows: TGCAGTGCTGAGGCTAGCGGGCCGAACACCGGGGAGCTGTTTTTT. Translation gives CSAEASGPNTGELFF.

This clonotype was seen ten or more times. The gene calls are TRBV20-1 and TRBJ2-7; the match to TRBD2 covers 7 bases. V was clipped by 1 base and J by 3 bases; unmatched bases: 9. Germline loops: CDR1 DFQATT, CDR2 SNEGSKA (reference sequence). This CDR3 is built from 15 residues. This CDR3 is CSARVGGGHGYEQYF. The CDR3 nucleotides are TGCAGTGCTAGAGTCGGGGGAGGGCATGGCTACGAGCAGTACTTC.

This clonotype occurred many times. The chain combines TRBV6-2 or TRBV6-3 with TRBJ2-5; D is unresolved. The V end was cut by 2 bases, the J end by 5 bases, with 6 bases between. This CDR3 is built from 12 residues. Per the germline V gene, CDR1 is MNHEY and CDR2 is SVGEGT. The CDR3 DNA sequence: TGTGCCAGCAGTTACCGAAGCGAGACCCAGTACTTC. This translates into CASSYRSETQYF.

This clonotype has at least ten counts. The CDR3 ends on some other residue instead of the conserved phenylalanine or tryptophan, so this is likely a read error. The rearrangement uses TRBV28 and TRBJ1-6; no definite D call. Trimming stripped 10 bases from V and 4 bases from J, with 14 bases between. This CDR3 spans 14 amino acids. Germline lookup yields CDR1 MDHEN and CDR2 SYDVKM. The DNA for the CDR3 is TGTGCCATCGGATCGGGCTCTTATAATTCACCCCTCCACTCT. Protein: CAIGSGSYNSPLHS.

This clonotype came up many times. The chain links TRBV19 to TRBJ1-2, with D unclear. Germline lookup yields CDR1 LNHDA and CDR2 SQIVND (reference sequence). The CDR3 runs to 13 residues. Trimming took off 3 bases at V and 4 bases at J, with 9 bases between the two ends. The CDR3 region has the DNA TGTGCCAGTAGTATCGGGATAATCTATGGCTACACCTTC. Its protein product is CASSIGIIYGYTF.

The chain couples TRBV20-1 to TRBJ2-5, with 7 bases matching TRBD2. Trimming at V came to 4 bases and at J to 1 base, leaving 3 bases not matched to a gene. There are 13 residues in the CDR3. In germline, CDR1 is DFQATT, CDR2 SNEGSKA (reference sequence). DNA for the CDR3: TGCAGTGCTATTTGGGAGGGCCAAGAGACCCAGTACTTC. This gives the protein CSAIWEGQETQYF.

This clonotype was seen only once. The junction departs from the called germline gene at one end, perhaps through a read error. V gene TRBV6-2 or TRBV6-3 combines with J gene TRBJ2-5; D is perhaps TRBD2 (6 bases). The CDR3 sequence is 15 residues long. Germline V lookup: CDR1 MNHEY, CDR2 SVGEGT. CDR3: CASSYSGLIQETQYF. The CDR3 DNA sequence: TGTGCCAGCAGCTACTCTGGACTAATCCAAGAGACCCAGTACTTC.